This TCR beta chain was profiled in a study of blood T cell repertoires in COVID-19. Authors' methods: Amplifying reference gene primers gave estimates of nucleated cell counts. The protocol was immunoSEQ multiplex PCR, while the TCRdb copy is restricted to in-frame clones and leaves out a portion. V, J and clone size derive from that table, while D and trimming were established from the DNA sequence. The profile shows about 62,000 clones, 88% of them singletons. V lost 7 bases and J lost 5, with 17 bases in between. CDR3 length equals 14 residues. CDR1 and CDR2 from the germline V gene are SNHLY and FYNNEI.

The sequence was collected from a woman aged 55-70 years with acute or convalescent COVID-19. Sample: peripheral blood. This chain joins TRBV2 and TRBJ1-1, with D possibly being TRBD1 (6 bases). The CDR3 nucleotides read TGTGCCAGCATCTACCTTGTACAGGGTACTGAAGCTTTCTTT. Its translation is CASIYLVQGTEAFF.